This T cell receptor beta chain was recorded in a study of cytomegalovirus exposure and HLA in healthy donors. The PCR employed 60 Vbeta primers together with 13 Jbeta primers. TCRdb's copy holds only in-frame clones and misses some; the assay was immunoSEQ multiplex PCR. Altogether about 160,000 clones are present, approximately 84% being singletons, with the ten largest covering less than 2.5%. The germline gives CDR1 WSHSY, CDR2 SAAADI. The CDR3 is 13 residues long. The V end lost 6 bases, the J end lost 2 bases, and 5 bases lay between the germline ends. Note on this clone: Antigen specificity is unknown.

Whole-study findings and limits: Prior analysis indicated that the majority of TCR beta V segments exhibited productivity approximately 87% or approximately 30% of the time.

The chain joins TRBV10-2 to TRBJ2-6; weak D call: TRBD1 (5 bases). This receptor was identified in a man aged 18 to 29 in good health and CMV-seropositive. The sample taken for sequencing was PBMCs. The DNA of the CDR3 is TGCGCCAGCAGGGACACTGGGGCCAACGTCCTGACTTTC. Translated, it gives CASRDTGANVLTF.